This passage covers 15 T cell receptor beta chains from one sample sequenced in a study of cytomegalovirus exposure and HLA in healthy donors. A multiplex PCR was run with 60 Vbeta primers and 13 Jbeta primers. Produced via immunoSEQ multiplex PCR; TCRdb's table is partial and in-frame only. Here the sample spans 190,000 or so clones, around three quarters being singletons. The sequencing input was PBMCs. Every receptor here comes from a boy aged 5-17 years in good health and CMV-seronegative.

J is TRBJ2-5 and V is TRBV11-2; D might be TRBD1 (6 bases). The V gene's germline CDR1 is SGHAT and CDR2 FQNNGV. Between the trimmed V and J ends, which lost 5 bases and 6 bases, there was a span of 13 bases. The CDR3 totals 13 residues. CDR3 DNA: TGTGCCAGCAGCCTGGGGCAGGGGAAGACCCAGTACTTC. Translated, it gives CASSLGQGKTQYF. The full variable domain, completed using reference TRBV11-2 and TRBJ2-5, is EAGVAQSPRYKIIEKRQSVAFWCNPISGHATLYWYQQILGQGPKLLIQFQNNGVVDDSQLPKDRFSAERLKGVDSTLKIQPAKLEDSAVYLCASSLGQGKTQYFGPGTRLLVL.

The gene calls are TRBV30 and TRBJ2-7, with TRBD1 matching 8 bases. Germline V gene sequence: CDR1 GTSNPN, CDR2 SVGIG (reference sequence). Trimming at V came to 5 bases and at J to 3 bases, leaving 9 bases not matched to a gene. This CDR3 has 14 residues. DNA for the CDR3: TGTGCCTGGGACACCGGGACAGGACACTACGAGCAGTACTTC. Its translation: CAWDTGTGHYEQYF.

The chain is built from TRBV19 and TRBJ1-1; 9 bases align to TRBD1. V shed 9 bases and J 3 bases; nucleotides not matched to a gene: 8. There are 14 residues in the CDR3. Germline V gene sequence: CDR1 LNHDA, CDR2 SQIVND (reference sequence). In DNA, the CDR3 is TGTGCCAGCAAACCCTGGGACAGGGACACTGAAGCTTTCTTT. This codes for CASKPWDRDTEAFF.

The chain carries TRBV19 and TRBJ1-5; no clear D. The V and J ends lost 3 bases and 2 bases respectively, with 11 bases between them. Germline V lookup: CDR1 LNHDA, CDR2 SQIVND (reference sequence). The CDR3 runs to 15 residues. The CDR3: CASSILTEGNQPQHF. CDR3 nucleotides: TGTGCCAGTAGTATCCTAACAGAAGGCAATCAGCCCCAGCATTTT.

This rearrangement joins TRBV19 to TRBJ2-2; 9 bases line up with TRBD2. Losses at the gene ends were 3 bases for V and 4 bases for J; bases not matched to a gene: 3. Germline-derived CDR1 and CDR2 are LNHDA and SQIVND (reference sequence). This CDR3 spans 15 amino acids. CDR3 nucleotides: TGTGCCAGTAGTATTCAGCGGGGGGCCACCGGGGAGCTGTTTTTT. Residues: CASSIQRGATGELFF.

This clone showed up just once. One end of the junction does not line up with germline, which may come from a read error. The chain recombines TRBV7-9 with TRBJ2-5; 9 bases line up with TRBD2. Germline V gives CDR1 SEHNR, CDR2 FQNEAQ (reference sequence). The CDR3 consists of 16 residues. CDR3 nucleotide sequence: TGTTCCAGCAGTTTCCCCGATCGACTAGCGGAAGAGACCCAGTACTTC. It translates to CSSSFPDRLAEETQYF.

The V gene is TRBV5-1, the J gene TRBJ2-5, with D possibly matching TRBD1 (6 bases). The J call may be incorrect, as the DNA end agrees better with TRBJ2-7. The germline CDR1 and CDR2 sequences are SGHRS and YFSETQ. The CDR3 sequence is 14 residues long. CDR3 in amino acids: CASGPRGFMYEQYF. CDR3 coding DNA: TGCGCCAGCGGCCCAAGGGGGTTTATGTACGAGCAGTACTTC.

The count of this clone is one. This chain links TRBV30 with TRBJ2-3; 8 nucleotides line up with TRBD2. The germline gives CDR1 GTSNPN, CDR2 SVGIG (reference sequence). CDR3 length: 16 residues. J lost 5 bases, V lost 2 bases, and 12 bases had no gene match. The CDR3 DNA follows: TGTGCCTGGAGTAACGCCCCGGGGGGGTTTGGAGATACGCAGTATTTT. Translated: CAWSNAPGGFGDTQYF.

The sample holds one count of this clone. This rearrangement joins TRBV5-6 to TRBJ1-2; D ambiguous. Per the germline V gene, CDR1 is SGHDT and CDR2 is YYEEEE. The V end lost 5 bases, the J end lost 1 base, and 6 bases lay between the germline ends. The CDR3 extends over 12 amino acids. The CDR3 sequence is CASRILNYGYTF. The CDR3 DNA reads TGTGCCAGCAGAATCCTTAACTATGGCTACACCTTC.

The V gene is TRBV7-2, the J gene TRBJ1-2; D is unclear. The germline gives CDR1 SGHTA, CDR2 FQGNSA. V was pared by 3 bases and J by 8 bases, with 13 bases between. CDR3 length equals 13 residues. CDR3 residues: CASSFSALGGYTF. DNA for the CDR3: TGTGCCAGCAGCTTCTCTGCCCTGGGCGGCTACACCTTC.

This chain connects TRBV28 to TRBJ1-2; D may be TRBD1 (5 bases). The CDR3 runs 14 residues. Trimming removed 1 base at V and 8 bases at J, with 14 bases between. The germline V gene encodes CDR1 MDHEN and CDR2 SYDVKM. CDR3 nucleotide sequence: TGTGCCAGCAGTTTATTTGGCAGGGCGGGAGGCTACACCTTC. Residues: CASSLFGRAGGYTF.

This rearrangement joins TRBV7-9 to TRBJ1-2; TRBD1 matches at 11 bases. The V and J ends lost 5 bases and 3 bases, in that order; junction bases with no gene match: 11. The CDR3 contains 17 residues. Germline V lookup: CDR1 SEHNR, CDR2 FQNEAQ (reference sequence). The CDR3 loop reads CASSTGTGGVRDYGYTF. The CDR3 DNA reads TGTGCCAGCAGCACCGGGACAGGGGGAGTGAGGGACTATGGCTACACCTTC.

Concerning this clone itself: One end of the junction varies from germline; a read error may be responsible. The chain carries TRBV4-2 and TRBJ1-2, with D tentatively TRBD1 (6 bases). Germline V gene lookup returns CDR1 LGHNA and CDR2 YNFKEQ. The CDR3 has 12 residues. CDR3 bases: TGTGCCGGCAGCCAAGATCGACAGGCTAAGACCTTC. Its translation is CAGSQDRQAKTF.

The rearrangement joins TRBV6-1 to TRBJ2-7; D is undetermined. V gave up 2 bases and J gave up 1 base, with 18 bases separating them. The CDR3 has 17 amino acids. The V gene's germline CDR1 is MNHNS and CDR2 SASEGT. As DNA, the CDR3 is TGTGCCAGCAGTGAAAGACGGTGGGCGCCGTCTTCCTACGAGCAGTACTTC. Translated, it gives CASSERRWAPSSYEQYF.

The genes are TRBV6-5 and TRBJ1-2; D may be TRBD1 (6 bases). V was pared by 3 bases and J by 5 bases, with 13 bases between. Germline CDR1 MNHEY, CDR2 SVGAGI. The CDR3 totals 14 residues. In DNA, the CDR3 is TGTGCCAGCAGTTATTCAGGGGCTGGGTATGGCTACACCTTC. Its translation: CASSYSGAGYGYTF.